A selection of T cell receptor beta chains follows, all from one sample in a study of cytomegalovirus exposure and HLA in healthy donors. Libraries were prepared by immunoSEQ multiplex PCR; TCRdb keeps only in-frame clonotypes and omits some of them. The top ten clones hold roughly 6% of a sample with more than 150,000 clones, approximately 84% of them seen once. Material for sequencing was PBMCs. Receptor source: a woman in her 30s in good health and CMV-seropositive. The CDR3 runs from the conserved cysteine through the conserved F or W.

V	J	CDR3
TRBV7-2	TRBJ2-1	CASSLSGAYNEQFF
TRBV15	TRBJ2-3	CATRHTRLAARRGTDTQYF
TRBV10-2	TRBJ2-1	CASSESPRLARSYNEQFF
TRBV6-1	TRBJ2-1	CASSENLWASGRAPQKYNEQFF
TRBV5-1	TRBJ2-3	CASSVTGGGGTDTQYF
TRBV27	TRBJ2-5	CASRKAGEETQYF
TRBV29-1	TRBJ1-2	CSVRPGRGSGYTF
TRBV5-1	TRBJ2-7	CASRNRVYEQYF
TRBV14	TRBJ1-2	CASSPDSGGGYTF
TRBV4-1	TRBJ1-1	CASSQAGVGTEAFF
TRBV5-1	TRBJ1-1	CASSLVRGNTEAFF
TRBV5-5	TRBJ2-7	CASSRRDRGSGEQYF
TRBV6-1	TRBJ2-2	CASSENPLAGANTGELFF
TRBV2	TRBJ1-1	CASSNPPVNTEAFF
TRBV11-2	TRBJ2-1	CASSLGGPRNEQFF
TRBV10-2	TRBJ1-1	CASSESGARDTEAFF
TRBV6-6	TRBJ1-2	CASSYQGRNYGYTF
TRBV2	TRBJ1-4	CASKTRNAEKLFF
TRBV4-1	TRBJ1-2	CASSQGTQHWGYGYTF
TRBV18	TRBJ2-2	CASSRLGQGATGELFF
TRBV15	TRBJ1-6	CATSRANSPLHF
TRBV7-9	TRBJ2-3	CASTRQGLMNTQYF
TRBV28	TRBJ2-4	CASNRAAAKNIQYF
TRBV5-1	TRBJ2-3	CASSDRGGTDTQYF
TRBV13	TRBJ2-7	CASSLLPGQETYEQYF
TRBV11-1	TRBJ1-3	CASSPAGLLGNTIYF
TRBV7-2	TRBJ1-1	CASSQTGGSSAFF
TRBV7-8	TRBJ2-7	CASSSQGAWNEQYF
TRBV19	TRBJ2-2	CASTTSGGAADAGELFF